Here is one TCR beta chain with its context. What it binds is not known. This record comes from a study of radiation and T cells in renal cell carcinoma. Study-wide points: In blood, top tumor clones expanded by 2 weeks, shrinking by 4. Without pretreatment biopsies, baseline tumor clonotype presence was undetermined.

Sequencing was performed with immunoSEQ multiplex PCR; in TCRdb, only in-frame clones are kept and a portion is missing. The sample yields over 120,000 clones, over 75% seen once. The V gene's germline CDR1 is MNHNS and CDR2 SASEGT. Trimming cost V 9 bases and J 9 bases, with 18 bases left between them. The CDR3 spans 13 residues. Time point noted: baseline pretreatment blood. Specified treatment: 15 Gy SBRT to primary tumor, nephrectomy 4 weeks later. Serial blood draws occurred at baseline and 2 and 4 weeks post-SBRT. The tumor was a clear cell renal cell carcinoma. V usage is TRBV6-1 and J usage is TRBJ1-5, with TRBD1 as a possible D gene (5 bases). The source of this sequence is a woman in her forties or fifties with renal cell carcinoma. The material was blood, obtained from a patient whose treatment included radiotherapy and nephrectomy. The CDR3 DNA follows: TGTGCCAGTTCTTGGGGCGGCGAGAGGCCCCAGCATTTT. This encodes CASSWGGERPQHF.